The sequence of this TCR beta chain was determined in a study of T-cell memory formation after mild COVID-19. Study-wide findings and caveats: Cross-reactive memory seemingly joined, as some responding clones were found in pre-infection memory.

TCRdb used MiXCR to reprocess the 5' RACE reads, holding one entry per CDR3 protein. The repertoire holds roughly 300,000 distinct CDR3 sequences, with roughly 16% as singletons. The CDR3 has 15 amino acids. V was clipped by 3 bases and J by 8 bases; unmatched bases: 5. As regards this clonotype: Its antigen is unidentified.

Specimen: PBMCs or a T cell subset sorted from them (not recorded which). The V and J genes are TRBV12-3 or TRBV12-4 and TRBJ1-5; 12 bases map to TRBD1. This clonotype was sampled from a man between 18 and 29 years old who had mild COVID-19 (a few samples of this study predate the infection). Cell type and time point are not known. The DNA of the CDR3 is TGTGCCAGCAGTTTGGGGACAGGGGGCGGTGAGCCCCAGCATTTT. Its translation is CASSLGTGGGEPQHF.